Sequencing of this TCR beta chain was carried out in a study of tumour-infiltrating T cells in Burkitt lymphoma. As for the study in general: Patients covered every epidemiological subtype of Burkitt lymphoma. Broader study findings: Several public clonotypes were shared across many Burkitt lymphoma patients.

This clone turned up a few times. Its antigen is still unknown. Produced via immunoSEQ multiplex PCR; TCRdb's table is partial and in-frame only. The sample comprises roughly 3,700 clones, around 21% of which are singletons, and roughly 1.4% rests with the top ten. This CDR3 spans 12 amino acids. Trimming took off 4 bases at V and 6 bases at J, with 10 bases between the two ends. Germline CDR1 and CDR2: MGHRA and YSYEKL. Sequencing used tumor tissue. This chain uses TRBV4-1 with TRBJ2-7; D gene uncertain. This receptor was obtained from a human donor with Burkitt lymphoma. The CDR3: CASSPAPPEQYF. The CDR3 DNA follows: TGCGCCAGCAGCCCCGCCCCCCCCGAGCAGTACTTC.